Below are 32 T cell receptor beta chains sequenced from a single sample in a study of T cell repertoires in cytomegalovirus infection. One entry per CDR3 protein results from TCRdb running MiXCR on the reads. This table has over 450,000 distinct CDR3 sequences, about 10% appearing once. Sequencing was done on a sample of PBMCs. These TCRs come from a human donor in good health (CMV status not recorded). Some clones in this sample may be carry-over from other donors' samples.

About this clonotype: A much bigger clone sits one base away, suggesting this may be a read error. CDR3 amino acids: CSVGGEYREAEAFF. The CDR3, as DNA: TGCAGCGTTGGGGGGGAATACAGGGAAGCTGAAGCTTTCTTT. The gene calls are TRBV29-1 and TRBJ1-1; possibly TRBD1 for D (6 bases). Germline CDR1 reads SQVTM; CDR2 reads ANQGSEA. Trimming pared 4 bases from V and 6 bases from J, leaving 18 bases between. This CDR3 spans 14 amino acids.

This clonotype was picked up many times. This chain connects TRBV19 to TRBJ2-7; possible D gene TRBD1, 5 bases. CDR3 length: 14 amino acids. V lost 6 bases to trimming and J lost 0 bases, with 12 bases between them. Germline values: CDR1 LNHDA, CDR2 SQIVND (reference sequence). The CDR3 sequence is CASSKSTDSYEQYF. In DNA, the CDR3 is TGTGCCAGTAGCAAATCGACAGACTCCTACGAGCAGTACTTC.

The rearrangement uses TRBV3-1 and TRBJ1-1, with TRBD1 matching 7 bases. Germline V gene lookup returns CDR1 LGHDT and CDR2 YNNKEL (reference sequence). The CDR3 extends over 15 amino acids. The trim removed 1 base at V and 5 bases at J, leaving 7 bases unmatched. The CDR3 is CASSQGYQGGTEAFF. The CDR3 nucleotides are TGTGCCAGCAGCCAAGGATACCAGGGGGGGACTGAAGCTTTCTTT.

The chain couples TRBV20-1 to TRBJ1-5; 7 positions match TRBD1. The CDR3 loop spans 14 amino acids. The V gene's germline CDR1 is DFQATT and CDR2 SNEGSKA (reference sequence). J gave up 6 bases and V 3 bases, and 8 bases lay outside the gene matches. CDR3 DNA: TGCAGTGCTAGTCAACAGGGGAGGTTTCAGCCCCAGCATTTT. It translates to CSASQQGRFQPQHF.

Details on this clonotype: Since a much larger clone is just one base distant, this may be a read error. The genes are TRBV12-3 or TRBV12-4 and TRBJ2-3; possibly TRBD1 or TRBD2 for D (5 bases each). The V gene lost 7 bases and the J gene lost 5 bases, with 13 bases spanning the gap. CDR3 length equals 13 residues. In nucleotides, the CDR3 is TGTGCCAGCACCTATGGGACCATAGATACGCAGTATTTT. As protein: CASTYGTIDTQYF.

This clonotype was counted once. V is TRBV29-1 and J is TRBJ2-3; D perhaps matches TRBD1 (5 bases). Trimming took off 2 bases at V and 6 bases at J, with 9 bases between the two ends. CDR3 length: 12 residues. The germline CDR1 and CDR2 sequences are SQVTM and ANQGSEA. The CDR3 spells CSVEQGVDTQYF. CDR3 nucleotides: TGCAGCGTTGAACAGGGCGTGGATACGCAGTATTTT.

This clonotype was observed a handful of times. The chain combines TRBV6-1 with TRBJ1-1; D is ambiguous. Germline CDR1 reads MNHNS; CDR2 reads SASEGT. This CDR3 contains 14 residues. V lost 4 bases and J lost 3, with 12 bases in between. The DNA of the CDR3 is TGTGCCAGCAGTGTAGTAGAGCGGGACACTGAAGCTTTCTTT. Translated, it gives CASSVVERDTEAFF.

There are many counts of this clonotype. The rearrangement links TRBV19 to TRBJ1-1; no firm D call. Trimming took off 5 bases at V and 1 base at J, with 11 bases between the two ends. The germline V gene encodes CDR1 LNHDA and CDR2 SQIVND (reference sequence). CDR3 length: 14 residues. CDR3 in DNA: TGTGCCAGTAGTTCAACTGACCGGAACACTGAAGCTTTCTTT. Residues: CASSSTDRNTEAFF.

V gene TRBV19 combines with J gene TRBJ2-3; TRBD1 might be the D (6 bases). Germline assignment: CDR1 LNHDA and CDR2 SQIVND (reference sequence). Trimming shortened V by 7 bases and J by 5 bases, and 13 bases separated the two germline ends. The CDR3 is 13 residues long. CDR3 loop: CASKQGWIDTQYF. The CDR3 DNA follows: TGTGCCAGTAAGCAGGGGTGGATAGATACGCAGTATTTT.

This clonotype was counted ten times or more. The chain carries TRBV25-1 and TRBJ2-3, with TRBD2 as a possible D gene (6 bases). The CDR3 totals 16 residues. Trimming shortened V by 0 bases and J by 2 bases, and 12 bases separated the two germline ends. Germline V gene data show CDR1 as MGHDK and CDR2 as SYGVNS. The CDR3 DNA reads TGTGCCAGCAGTGAATATAATAGCGGATACACAGATACGCAGTATTTT. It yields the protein CASSEYNSGYTDTQYF.

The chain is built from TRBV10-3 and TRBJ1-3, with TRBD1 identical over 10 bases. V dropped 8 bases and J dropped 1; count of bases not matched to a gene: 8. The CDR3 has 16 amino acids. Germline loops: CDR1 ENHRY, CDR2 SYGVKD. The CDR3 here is CAIVLRDRGSGNTIYF. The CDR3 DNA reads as TGTGCCATCGTCCTCCGGGACAGGGGTTCTGGAAACACCATATATTTT.

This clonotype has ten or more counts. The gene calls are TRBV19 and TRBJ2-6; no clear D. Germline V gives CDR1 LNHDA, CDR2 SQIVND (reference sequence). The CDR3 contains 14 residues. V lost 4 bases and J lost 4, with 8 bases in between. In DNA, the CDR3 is TGTGCCAGTAGTAACTTGGCGGGGGCCAACGTCCTGACTTTC. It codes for CASSNLAGANVLTF.

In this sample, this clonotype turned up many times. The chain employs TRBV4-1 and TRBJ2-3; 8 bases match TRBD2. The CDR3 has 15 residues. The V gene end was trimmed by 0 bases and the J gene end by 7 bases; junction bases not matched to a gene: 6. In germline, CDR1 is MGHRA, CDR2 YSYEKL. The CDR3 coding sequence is TGCGCCAGCAGCCAAGACGGGCGGGGGGCCAATACGCAGTATTTT. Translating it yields CASSQDGRGANTQYF.

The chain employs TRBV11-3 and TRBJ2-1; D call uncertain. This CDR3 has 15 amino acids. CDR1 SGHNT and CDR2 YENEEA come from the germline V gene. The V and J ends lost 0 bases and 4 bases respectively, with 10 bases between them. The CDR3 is CASSLDGARYNEQFF. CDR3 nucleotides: TGTGCCAGCAGCTTAGATGGAGCTAGGTACAATGAGCAGTTCTTC.

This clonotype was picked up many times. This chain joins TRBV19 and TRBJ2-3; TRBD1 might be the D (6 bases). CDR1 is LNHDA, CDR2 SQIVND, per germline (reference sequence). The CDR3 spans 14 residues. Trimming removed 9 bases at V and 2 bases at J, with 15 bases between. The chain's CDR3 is CASSSGHSTDTQYF. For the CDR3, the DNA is TGTGCCAGCTCTTCGGGACATTCCACAGATACGCAGTATTTT.

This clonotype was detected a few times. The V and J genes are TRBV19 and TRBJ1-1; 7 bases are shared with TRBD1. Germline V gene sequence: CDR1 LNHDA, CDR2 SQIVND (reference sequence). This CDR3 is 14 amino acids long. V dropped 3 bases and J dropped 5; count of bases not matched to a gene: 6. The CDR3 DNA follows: TGTGCCAGTAGTATTAGGGGGCGAGGGACTGAAGCTTTCTTT. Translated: CASSIRGRGTEAFF.

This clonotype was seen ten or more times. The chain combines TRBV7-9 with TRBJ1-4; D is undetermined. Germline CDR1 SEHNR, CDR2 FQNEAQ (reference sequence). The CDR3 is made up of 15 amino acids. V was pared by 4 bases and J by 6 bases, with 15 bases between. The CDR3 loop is CASSSLGMSDEKLFF. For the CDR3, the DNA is TGTGCCAGCAGCTCCTTAGGGATGTCGGATGAAAAACTGTTTTTT.

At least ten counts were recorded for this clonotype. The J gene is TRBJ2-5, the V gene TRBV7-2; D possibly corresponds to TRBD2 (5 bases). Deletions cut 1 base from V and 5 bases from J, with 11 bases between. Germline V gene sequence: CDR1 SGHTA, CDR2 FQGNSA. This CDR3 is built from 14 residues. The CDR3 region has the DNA TGTGCCAGCAGCTTAGTAAGGAGGCCGGAGACCCAGTACTTC. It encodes CASSLVRRPETQYF. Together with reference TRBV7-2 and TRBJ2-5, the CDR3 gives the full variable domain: GAGVSQSPSNKVTEKGKDVELRCDPISGHTALYWYRQSLGQGLEFLIYFQGNSAPDKSGLPSDRFSAERTGGSVSTLTIQRTQQEDSAVYLCASSLVRRPETQYFGPGTRLLVL.

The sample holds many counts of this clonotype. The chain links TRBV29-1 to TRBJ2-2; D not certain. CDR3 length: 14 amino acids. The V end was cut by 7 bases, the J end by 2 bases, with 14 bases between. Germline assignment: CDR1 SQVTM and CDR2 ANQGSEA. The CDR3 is CSARHATNTGELFF. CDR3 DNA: TGCAGCGCACGACACGCAACCAACACCGGGGAGCTGTTTTTT.

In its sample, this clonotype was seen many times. The CDR3 reads CASSPGLLPRNEQFF. The CDR3 coding sequence is TGTGCCAGCAGCCCCGGACTCCTTCCTAGGAATGAGCAGTTCTTC. The chain is built from TRBV5-6 and TRBJ2-1, with D perhaps TRBD2 (5 bases). The CDR3 runs to 15 residues. Germline lookup yields CDR1 SGHDT and CDR2 YYEEEE. With 4 bases removed from V and 7 bases from J, the gap between germline ends came to 18 bases.

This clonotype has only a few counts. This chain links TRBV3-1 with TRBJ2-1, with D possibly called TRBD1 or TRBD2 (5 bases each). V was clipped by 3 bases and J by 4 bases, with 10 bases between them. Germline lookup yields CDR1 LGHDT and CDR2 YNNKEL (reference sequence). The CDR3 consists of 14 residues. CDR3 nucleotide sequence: TGTGCCAGCAGCCAGGGGCGGGTTTACAATGAGCAGTTCTTC. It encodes CASSQGRVYNEQFF.

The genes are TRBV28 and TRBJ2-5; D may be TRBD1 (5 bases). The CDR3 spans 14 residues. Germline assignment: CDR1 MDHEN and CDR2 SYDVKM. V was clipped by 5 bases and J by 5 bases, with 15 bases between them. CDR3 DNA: TGTGCCAGCAGTCTGCGGCAGGGAAGTGAGACCCAGTACTTC. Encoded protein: CASSLRQGSETQYF. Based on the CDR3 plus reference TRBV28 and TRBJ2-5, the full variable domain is DVKVTQSSRYLVKRTGEKVFLECVQDMDHENMFWYRQDPGLGLRLIYFSYDVKMKEKGDIPEGYSVSREKKERFSLILESASTNQTSMYLCASSLRQGSETQYFGPGTRLLVL.

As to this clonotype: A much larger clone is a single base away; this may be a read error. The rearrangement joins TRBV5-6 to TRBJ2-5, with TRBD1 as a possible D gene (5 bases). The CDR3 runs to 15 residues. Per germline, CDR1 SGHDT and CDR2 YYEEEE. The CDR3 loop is CASSLGRVNGETQHF. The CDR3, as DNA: TGTGCCAGCAGCTTGGGCAGGGTAAATGGAGAGACCCAGCACTTC. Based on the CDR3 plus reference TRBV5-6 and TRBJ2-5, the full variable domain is DAGVTQSPTHLIKTRGQQVTLRCSPKSGHDTVSWYQQALGQGPQFIFQYYEEEERQRGNFPDRFSGHQFPNYSSELNVNALLLGDSALYLCASSLGRVNGETQHFGPGTRLLVL.

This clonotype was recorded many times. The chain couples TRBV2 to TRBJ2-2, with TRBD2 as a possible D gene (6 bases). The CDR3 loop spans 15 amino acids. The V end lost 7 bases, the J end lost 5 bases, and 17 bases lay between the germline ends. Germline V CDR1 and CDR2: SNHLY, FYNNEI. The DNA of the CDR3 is TGTGCCAGCAAGACGCGGGACCTAGGGACCGGGGAGCTGTTTTTT. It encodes CASKTRDLGTGELFF.

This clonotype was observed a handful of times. DNA of the CDR3: TGTGCCAGTAGTATTTCACAACAGGGGGACTATGGCTACACCTTC. This translates into CASSISQQGDYGYTF. The V and J genes are TRBV19 and TRBJ1-2, with 8 bases matching TRBD1. Germline V gene data show CDR1 as LNHDA and CDR2 as SQIVND (reference sequence). V trimming: 3 bases; J trimming: 3 bases; junction bases outside the gene matches: 6. This CDR3 is 15 amino acids long.

CDR3 protein: CASGGDQPQHF. Written as DNA, the CDR3 is TGTGCCAGCGGAGGTGACCAGCCCCAGCATTTT. J is TRBJ1-5 and V is TRBV6-6, with D unresolved. Germline-derived CDR1 and CDR2 are MNHNY and SVGAGI (reference sequence). The CDR3 runs to 11 residues. V was clipped by 8 bases and J by 7 bases, with 9 bases between them.

The CDR3 DNA is TGTGCCATGCGGGACACCAACACTGAAGCTTTCTTT. It codes for CAMRDTNTEAFF. This chain joins TRBV10-3 and TRBJ1-1; TRBD1 might be the D (6 bases). Per the germline V gene, CDR1 is ENHRY and CDR2 is SYGVKD. Trimming cost V 9 bases and J 2 bases, with 10 bases left between them. This CDR3 contains 12 residues.

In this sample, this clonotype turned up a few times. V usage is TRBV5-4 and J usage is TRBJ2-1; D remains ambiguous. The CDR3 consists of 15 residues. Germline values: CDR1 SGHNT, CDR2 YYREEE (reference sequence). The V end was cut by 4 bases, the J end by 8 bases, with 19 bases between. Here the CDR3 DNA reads TGTGCCAGCAGCCCAGGTTCGCTAGGTGCAGATGAGCAGTTCTTC. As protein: CASSPGSLGADEQFF.

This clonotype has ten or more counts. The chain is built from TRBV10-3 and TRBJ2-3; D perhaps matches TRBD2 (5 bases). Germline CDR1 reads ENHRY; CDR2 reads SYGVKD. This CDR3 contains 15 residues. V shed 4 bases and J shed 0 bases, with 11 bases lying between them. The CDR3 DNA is TGTGCCATCAGTGTATCGGAGGCTAGCACAGATACGCAGTATTTT. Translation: CAISVSEASTDTQYF.

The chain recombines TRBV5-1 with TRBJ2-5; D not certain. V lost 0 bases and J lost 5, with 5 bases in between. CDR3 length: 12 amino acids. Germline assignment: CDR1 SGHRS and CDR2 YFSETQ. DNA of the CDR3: TGCGCCAGCAGCTTGGAATTTGAGACCCAGTACTTC. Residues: CASSLEFETQYF.

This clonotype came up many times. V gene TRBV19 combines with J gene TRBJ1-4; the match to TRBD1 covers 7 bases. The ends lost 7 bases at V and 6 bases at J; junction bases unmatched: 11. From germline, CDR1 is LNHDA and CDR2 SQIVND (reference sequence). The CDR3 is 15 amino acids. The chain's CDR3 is CASTLDRVGDEKLFF. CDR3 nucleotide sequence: TGTGCCAGTACCCTCGACAGGGTTGGAGATGAAAAACTGTTTTTT.

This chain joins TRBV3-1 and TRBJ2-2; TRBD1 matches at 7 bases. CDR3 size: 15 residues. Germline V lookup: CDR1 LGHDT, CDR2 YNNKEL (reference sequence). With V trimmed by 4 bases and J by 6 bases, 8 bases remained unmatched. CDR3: CASSRDRVVAGELFF. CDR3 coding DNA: TGTGCCAGCAGCCGCGACAGGGTTGTTGCCGGGGAGCTGTTTTTT.